The clone carrying this TCR beta chain has just one count. This sample was included in a study of blood T cell repertoires in COVID-19. Overall study context: PBMCs, B-cell-depleted T cells, or T cells were the source of the cDNA or gDNA that made up the material.

Donors were grouped by their self-reported clinical history. In Cohort 3, a recovered donor had either two negative PCRs, clearance, or symptom resolution. CDR3 length: 14 residues. Germline CDR1 and CDR2: MDHEN and SYDVKM. V was cut by 7 bases and J by 8 bases, with 18 bases left in between. Under the authors' procedure: Reference gene primers were amplified, and this amplification served to estimate nucleated cell counts. Libraries were prepared by immunoSEQ multiplex PCR; TCRdb keeps only in-frame clonotypes and omits some of them. V, J and clone size derive from that table, while D and trimming were established from the DNA sequence. The sample consists of approximately 300,000 clones, 65% to 90% of them appearing once.

V usage is TRBV28 and J usage is TRBJ2-1; D remains ambiguous. Sequencing was done on a sample of PBMCs or T cells enriched from blood (not recorded which). This TCR was sampled from a woman younger than 30 who had recovered from COVID-19. Here the CDR3 reads CASTKAPAQDEQFF. In DNA form, the CDR3 reads TGTGCCAGCACCAAGGCCCCCGCGCAGGATGAGCAGTTCTTC.